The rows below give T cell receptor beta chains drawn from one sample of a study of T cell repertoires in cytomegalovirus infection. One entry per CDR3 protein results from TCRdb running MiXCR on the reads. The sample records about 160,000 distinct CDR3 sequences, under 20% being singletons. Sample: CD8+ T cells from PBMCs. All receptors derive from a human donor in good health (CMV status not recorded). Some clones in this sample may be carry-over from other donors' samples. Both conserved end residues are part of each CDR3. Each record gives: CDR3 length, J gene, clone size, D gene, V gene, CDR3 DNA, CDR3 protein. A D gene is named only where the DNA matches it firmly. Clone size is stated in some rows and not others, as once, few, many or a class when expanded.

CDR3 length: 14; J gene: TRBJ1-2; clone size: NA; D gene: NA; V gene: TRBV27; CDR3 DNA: TGTGCCAGCAGTTCGACAGGTACTAACTATGGCTACACCTTC; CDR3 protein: CASSSTGTNYGYTF
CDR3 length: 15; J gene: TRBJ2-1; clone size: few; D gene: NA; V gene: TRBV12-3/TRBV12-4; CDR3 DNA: TGTGCCAGCAGTATAGGTCAGGGTATCTACAATGAGCAGTTCTTC; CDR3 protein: CASSIGQGIYNEQFF
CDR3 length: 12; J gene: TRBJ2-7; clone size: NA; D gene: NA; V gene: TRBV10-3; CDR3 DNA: TGTGCCATCAGAACAGGGAACTACGAGCAGTACTTC; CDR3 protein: CAIRTGNYEQYF
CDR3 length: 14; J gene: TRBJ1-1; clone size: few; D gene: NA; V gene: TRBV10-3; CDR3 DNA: TGTGCCATCAGTGAGTCGGGGGGCAGGACTGAAGCTTTCTTT; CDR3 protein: CAISESGGRTEAFF
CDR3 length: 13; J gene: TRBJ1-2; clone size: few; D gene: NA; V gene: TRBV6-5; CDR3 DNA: TGTGCCAGCAGCTTCGGTCCTCCCTATGGCTACACCTTC; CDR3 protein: CASSFGPPYGYTF
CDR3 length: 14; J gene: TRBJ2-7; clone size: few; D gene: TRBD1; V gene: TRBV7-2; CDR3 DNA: TGTGCCAGCAGCGGTGGCAGGGGGTTCTACGAGCAGTACTTC; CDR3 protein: CASSGGRGFYEQYF
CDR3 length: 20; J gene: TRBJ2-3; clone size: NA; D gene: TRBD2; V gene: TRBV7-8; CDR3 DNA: TGTGCCAGCAGCTTATTCCCCCCCCGGTTGGCGGGAGGGCCAGGAGATACGCAGTATTTT; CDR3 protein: CASSLFPPRLAGGPGDTQYF
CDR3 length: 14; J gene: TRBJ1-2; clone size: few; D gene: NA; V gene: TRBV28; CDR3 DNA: TGTGCCAGCAGAGCAGGGAAGGGTCCTCGGGGCTACACCTTC; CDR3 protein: CASRAGKGPRGYTF
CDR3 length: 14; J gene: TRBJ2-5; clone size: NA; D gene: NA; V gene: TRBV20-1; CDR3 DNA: TGCAGTGCTAGGAAGACGGAAGACCAAGAGACCCAGTACTTC; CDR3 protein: CSARKTEDQETQYF
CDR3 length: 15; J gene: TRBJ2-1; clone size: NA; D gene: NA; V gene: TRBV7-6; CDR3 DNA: TGTGCCAGCAGCTTCGGGGGCGCGCCCTACAATGAGCAGTTCTTC; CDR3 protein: CASSFGGAPYNEQFF